The source of this T cell receptor beta chain is a study of shared clonotypes between healthy human individuals. Study-wide context: Per donor, CD8 memory used one plate, CD8 naive used two, CD4 memory used three and CD4 naive used three.

As defined, naive CD8 cells were CD45RO-negative and positively selected for CCR7, with terminally differentiated effector memory CD45RA+ cells excluded. The donors, all of them Caucasian adults, lived in Nashville, Tennessee. Sorted-subset replicate PCR reactions were performed with about 200 ng DNA, corresponding to 30,000 to 35,000 T cell genomes. Here immunoSEQ multiplex PCR was the method, and the copy in TCRdb shows in-frame clones only, minus some. Seen here are some 2.1 million clones, roughly 95% observed once, and the top ten hold approximately 1.7%. Germline CDR1 reads MNHEY; CDR2 reads SMNVEV (reference sequence). V dropped 5 bases and J dropped 0 bases, with 17 bases sitting between them. This CDR3 has 17 amino acids. Whole-study findings and limits: Lower generation probabilities were found for non-shared clonotypes than for those shared by all four donors.

With respect to this clone: Its target is not known.

The sample comprised naive CD8+ T cells from PBMCs. This chain uses TRBV27 with TRBJ2-1, with a possible D match to TRBD2 (6 bases). This TCR came from a man aged 18 to 29 in good health. Some clones in this sample may be carry-over from other donors' samples. This chain's CDR3 is CASSPYEDGSSYNEQFF. In DNA form, the CDR3 reads TGTGCCAGCAGTCCCTACGAGGACGGGAGCTCCTACAATGAGCAGTTCTTC.